What follows describes a single TCR beta chain. The sample comes from a study of blood T cell repertoires in COVID-19. V was clipped by 1 base and J by 6 bases; unmatched bases: 9. This CDR3 has 14 amino acids. Germline V gives CDR1 GTSNPN, CDR2 SVGIG (reference sequence). Profiling relied on immunoSEQ multiplex PCR, and the TCRdb table lists in-frame clones only, not all of them. The profile covers 250,000 or so clones, with just over 85% appearing a single time and around 1.8% taken by the ten largest. Sequencing input: PBMCs or T cells enriched from blood (not recorded which). The chain is built from TRBV30 and TRBJ2-7; TRBD2 aligns across 7 bases. This TCR derives from a man aged 35 to 55 who had recovered from COVID-19. For the CDR3, the DNA is TGTGCCTGGAGTGCAGGTTATAGCGGGCGCGAGCAGTACTTC. Protein sequence: CAWSAGYSGREQYF.